The TCR beta chain under discussion was sequenced for a study of cytomegalovirus exposure and HLA in healthy donors. About the research overall: In an earlier analysis, around 100 million unique TCR beta sequences were found from some 200 million T cells.

Findings and caveats of the study: Earlier analysis looked at TCR beta V segments, and most were productive about 87% or about 30% of the time. TRBV6-2, TRBV6-3 and some other V segments were unresolvable in 87-base-pair reads.

V gave up 4 bases and J gave up 3 bases, with 17 bases separating them. This CDR3 region has 15 residues. Germline V gives CDR1 SGHRS, CDR2 YFSETQ. This PCR relied on a set of 60 Vbeta primers and 13 Jbeta primers. TCRdb's copy holds only in-frame clones and misses some; the assay was immunoSEQ multiplex PCR. The sample holds 150,000 to 200,000 clones, approximately 82% seen once. Points on this clone: The antigen is unknown.

The genes are TRBV5-1 and TRBJ2-7; no clear D. This TCR was sampled from a man aged 45-60 years in good health and CMV-seropositive. The sample was PBMCs. The CDR3 nucleotides are TGCGCCAGCAGCACCGGGTCTAACGCTGACTACGAGCAGTACTTC. This translates into CASSTGSNADYEQYF.